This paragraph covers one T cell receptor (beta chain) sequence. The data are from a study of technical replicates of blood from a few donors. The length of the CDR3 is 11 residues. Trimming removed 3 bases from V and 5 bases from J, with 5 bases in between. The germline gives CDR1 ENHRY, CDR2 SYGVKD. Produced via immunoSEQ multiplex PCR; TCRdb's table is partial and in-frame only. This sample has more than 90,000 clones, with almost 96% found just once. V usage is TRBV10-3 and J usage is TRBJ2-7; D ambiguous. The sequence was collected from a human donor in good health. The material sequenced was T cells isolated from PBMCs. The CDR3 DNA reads TGTGCCATCAGTGATTATGACGAGCAGTACTTC. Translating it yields CAISDYDEQYF.